The clone carrying this T cell receptor beta chain was found a few times. V was pared by 4 bases and J by 4 bases, with 13 bases of the junction left unmatched. CDR1 is MGHRA, CDR2 YSYEKL, per germline. CDR3 length equals 18 residues. The data belong to a study of cytomegalovirus exposure and HLA in healthy donors. PCR primers comprised 60 Vbeta and 13 Jbeta primers. Profiled with immunoSEQ multiplex PCR; TCRdb holds only in-frame clones, not every one. The sample carries approximately 150,000 clones, 75% recorded once. The rearrangement joins TRBV4-1 to TRBJ2-7, with TRBD2 identical over 13 bases. The TCR originated in a man aged 18 to 29 in good health and CMV-seropositive. The sequencing sample was made of PBMCs. Written as DNA, the CDR3 is TGCGCCAGCAGCCGGGGACTAGCGGGACGTCGGCAAGAGTACGAGCAGTACTTC. It yields the protein CASSRGLAGRRQEYEQYF.